This T cell receptor (beta chain) was found in a study of shared T cell receptors in the human thymus. V shed 1 base and J shed 5 bases, with 5 bases lying between them. The CDR3 extends over 12 amino acids. The germline V gene encodes CDR1 LNHNV and CDR2 YYDKDF (reference sequence). Method: immunoSEQ multiplex PCR; TCRdb's copy keeps in-frame clones and lacks some. This table holds 700,000 or so clones, 70% to 90% found once. The data also belong to a second study, concerning human thymus T cells. As that report states: Congenital heart defects were the reason for the corrective surgery that the donors, healthy Finnish infants, were having. Thymic resections from corrective heart surgery supplied the tissue. Thymic and blood repertoires seemed to show skewed V and J gene use. Related research described strongly overlapping thymic repertoires in unrelated people.

The chain employs TRBV15 and TRBJ1-1; D unresolved. The TCR originated in a girl under three years old with a congenital heart defect. Sequencing input: thymocytes. CDR3: CATSRGRTEAFF. CDR3 sequence (DNA): TGTGCCACCAGCAGAGGGAGGACTGAAGCTTTCTTT.